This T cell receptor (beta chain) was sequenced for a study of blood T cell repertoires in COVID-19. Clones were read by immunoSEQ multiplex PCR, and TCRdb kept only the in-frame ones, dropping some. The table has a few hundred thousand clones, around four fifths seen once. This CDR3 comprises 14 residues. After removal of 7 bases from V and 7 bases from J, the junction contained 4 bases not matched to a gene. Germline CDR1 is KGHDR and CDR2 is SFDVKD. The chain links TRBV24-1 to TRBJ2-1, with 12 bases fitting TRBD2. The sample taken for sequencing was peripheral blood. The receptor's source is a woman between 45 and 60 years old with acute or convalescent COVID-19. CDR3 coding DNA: TGTGCCACCAGGTCTAGCGGGGGGGGGAATGAGCAGTTCTTC. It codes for CATRSSGGGNEQFF.